This T cell receptor (beta chain) was retrieved from a study of T-cell reconstitution after alpha-beta-depleted transplantation in children. Regarding the study as a whole: The high TCRbeta diversity at day 60 in some patients came from surviving recipient T cells and thymic progenitors. About two months after transplant, alpha-beta T cells reportedly came from several hundred expanded graft clones. Hyperexpanded clones declined; after one year, newly produced T cells mostly supplied diversity.

Germline V gene lookup returns CDR1 MDHEN and CDR2 SYDVKM. This CDR3 has 12 residues. Trimming took 10 bases from V and 6 from J, leaving 13 bases between them. This clonotype was counted only a few times. Its cognate antigen is unknown. Preparation of the TCRbeta library was carried out with unique molecular identifiers. TCRdb re-analysed the PCR reads in MiXCR, keeping a single row per CDR3 protein. The table has roughly 200,000 distinct CDR3 sequences, 5.5% to 7% seen once. This material consisted of PBMCs, taken before TCRalphabeta/CD19-depleted stem cell transplant. The clonotype was recovered from a boy between 2 and 10 years old with acute lymphoblastic leukemia, due to receive a stem cell transplant. The V call is TRBV28, the J call TRBJ1-5; unclear D gene. The CDR3 bases are TGTGCCAACGGGGTCGGTTCTCAGCCCCAGCATTTT. Its protein is CANGVGSQPQHF.